Sequencing of this TCR beta chain was carried out in a study of shared clonotypes between healthy human individuals (dated by TCRdb to the early 2020s). As for the study more broadly: Three men and a couple of women, aged 18 to 49 years, made up the cohort. To estimate repertoire size and how much clonotype sharing occurs between individuals, the study deeply sequenced the blood TCR repertoires of roughly 5 healthy adults. Different laboratories and diverse techniques were used to prepare libraries and sequence TCR repertoires, to increase sequencing depth and limit assay-specific biases. For each donor, CD4 naive and CD4 memory were each run on three plates, CD8 naive on two plates, and CD8 memory on one plate. Between about 0.85 and 10 billion PBMCs per donor were obtained by leukapheresis.

The CDR3, from cysteine to phenylalanine, totals 17 residues. Just the 51-base CDR3 DNA is kept, in frame starting at base 1. V is reduced by 2 bases and J by 0 bases, leaving a spacing of 11 bases between them. From a lookup of the germline V gene, CDR1 and CDR2 are SGHDN and FVKESK. To note about this clone: Its antigen is still unknown. No base-level quality is on record; no much larger clone is a single base apart.

TCR CDR3 regions were amplified from genomic DNA by multiplex PCR using the deep immunoSEQ assay. Extracted genomic DNA from each cell subset was spread evenly across all wells of several immunoSEQ 96-well plates, with each plate serving as a replicate. For sorted subsets, around 0.2 ug genomic DNA, equal to some 28,000 T cell genomes, was loaded into each replicate PCR. Purified libraries were quantified with a Qubit 3.0 fluorometer, sized on a Bioanalyzer 2100, and re-quantified with the KAPA Library Quantification kit. Every immunoSEQ 96-well plate was sequenced on a separate single-read 150-cycle Illumina NextSeq 550 flow cell. Turning to the authors' computational methods: Because the immunoSEQ output held only junctional sequences and lacked quality scores, the filtering could not match the filtering applied to full-length reads. To assign V/J genes and CDR3, sequences were annotated using PyIR, a Python wrapper for IgBLAST v1.9, with IMGT germline references. Any read was removed if the V/J assignment was weak (E-value above 1e-6), the CDR3 was missing, or the read contained stop codons, out-of-frame junctions, or ambiguous translated residues. V3J clonotypes were defined by identical inferred V gene, J gene, and CDR3 amino acid sequence. The percentage overlap between two repertoires was calculated by dividing the number of shared unique clonotypes by the size of the smaller repertoire. Repertoire richness was assessed with RTK rarefaction, the Chao1 estimator, and Recon v2.1 estimates of unobserved clonotypes. OLGA was used to compute generation probabilities for all TCRbeta clonotypes that the gDNA method yielded from a few donors. As stored in TCRdb, this immuneACCESS dataset retains in-frame rearrangements with V and J assigned. A fraction of the clones does not appear; measured against another copy, unresolved V genes explain less than half of the discrepancy, and the remainder lacks a known reason. V and J calls and clone size are as listed in that table; D and trimming were resolved from the DNA. The sample table lists some 2,100,000 clones, 90% to 97% of them with a count of one. Of the sample, roughly 0.13% falls within the top ten clones.

The donors were healthy, HIV-negative adults with no recently reported acute infections or vaccinations. Only Caucasian adults living in Nashville, Tennessee, USA were represented among the donors. Magnetic negative selection was used to enrich CD4+ T cells, after which naive cells were positively selected on CD45RA and the negative fraction became the memory subset. Blood was collected by leukapheresis, and PBMCs were isolated by Ficoll-Histopaque density gradient centrifugation and then cryopreserved in liquid nitrogen vapor phase. Analytical flow cytometry was used to check the purity and quantity of every magnetically sorted T cell population. Genomic DNA was isolated from each sorted fraction and quantified by UV absorbance on a Nanodrop 2000c. Findings and caveats that apply to the study as a whole: Pairwise subsampling led to the expectation that sequencing depth would affect the degree of clonotype sharing among donors. Sampling was limited to blood, and TCR repertoires in tissue likely differ from TCR repertoires in blood. Compared with non-shared clonotypes, clonotypes shared by all four sorted-subset donors had higher generation probabilities. The genetic and exposure-history diversity represented was limited by the small number of donors. Naive subsets generally had larger estimated clonotype richness than memory subsets. About 4.5% of naive CD4, roughly 3.6% of naive CD8, around 2.3% of memory CD4, and about 0.4% of memory CD8 clonotypes were shared across several donors. Even with the large sequencing depth, rarefaction of the sorted-subset datasets indicated that sequencing was incomplete.

The V and J segments used are TRBV14 and TRBJ1-6; no confident D gene assignment can be made. The sample comprised naive CD4+ T cells sorted from blood. In the paper's terms, the cell subset or site label means: CD45RA+ positively selected. The clonotype was recovered from a man between 18 and 29 years old in good health. The DNA sequence follows: TGTGCCAGCAGCCAACTTATAGGAACCTCCTATAATTCACCCCTCCACTTT. It translates to CASSQLIGTSYNSPLHF.